The 3 T cell receptor beta chains presented below share a single source sample, sequenced in a study of T-cell reconstitution after alpha-beta-depleted transplantation in children. Preparing the TCRbeta library involved the use of unique molecular identifiers. TCRdb fed the PCR reads into MiXCR, producing one record per CDR3 protein. The sample carries over 550,000 distinct CDR3 sequences, more than 9% recorded once. Sample: PBMCs from the stem cell graft donor, taken from the stem cell graft. All receptors derive from a human donor who donated a stem cell graft to a child with acute myeloid leukemia.

This chain joins TRBV12-3 or TRBV12-4 and TRBJ2-5; 7 bases agree with TRBD1. J gave up 3 bases and V 2 bases, and 9 bases lay outside the gene matches. This CDR3 has 16 residues. CDR3 amino acids: CASSLRSGQIKETQYF. The CDR3 coding sequence is TGTGCCAGCAGTTTACGGTCGGGACAGATTAAAGAGACCCAGTACTTC.

This clonotype was observed at least ten times. This chain joins TRBV27 and TRBJ2-1; TRBD1 might be the D (6 bases). The germline V gene has CDR1 MNHEY and CDR2 SMNVEV (reference sequence). The CDR3 length is 16 residues. V lost 5 bases to trimming and J lost 5 bases, with 19 bases between them. The CDR3 loop reads CASSPYRDILNNEQFF. DNA for the CDR3: TGTGCCAGCAGTCCATACCGGGACATCTTGAACAATGAGCAGTTCTTC.

V and J are TRBV7-2 and TRBJ2-3, with 9 nucleotides matching TRBD1. Trimming cost V 5 bases and J 3 bases; bases outside gene matches: 9. The CDR3 has 16 residues. Germline V gives CDR1 SGHTA, CDR2 FQGNSA. The CDR3 sequence: CASSPHRGRMTDTQYF. The CDR3 DNA reads TGTGCCAGCAGCCCCCACAGGGGGCGCATGACAGATACGCAGTATTTT.